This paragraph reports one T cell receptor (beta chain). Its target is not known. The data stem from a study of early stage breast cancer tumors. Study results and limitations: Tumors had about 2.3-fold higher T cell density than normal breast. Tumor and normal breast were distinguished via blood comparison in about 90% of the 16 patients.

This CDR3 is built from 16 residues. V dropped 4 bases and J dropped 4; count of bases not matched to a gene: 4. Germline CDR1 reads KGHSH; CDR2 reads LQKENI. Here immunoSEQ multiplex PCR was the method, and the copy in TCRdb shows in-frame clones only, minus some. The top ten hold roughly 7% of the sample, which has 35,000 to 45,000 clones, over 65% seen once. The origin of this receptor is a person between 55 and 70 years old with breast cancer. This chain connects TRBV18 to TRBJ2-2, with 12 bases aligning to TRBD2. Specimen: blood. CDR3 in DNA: TGTGCCAGCTCACAGACTAGCGGGAGAGGCACCGGGGAGCTGTTTTTT. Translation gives CASSQTSGRGTGELFF.